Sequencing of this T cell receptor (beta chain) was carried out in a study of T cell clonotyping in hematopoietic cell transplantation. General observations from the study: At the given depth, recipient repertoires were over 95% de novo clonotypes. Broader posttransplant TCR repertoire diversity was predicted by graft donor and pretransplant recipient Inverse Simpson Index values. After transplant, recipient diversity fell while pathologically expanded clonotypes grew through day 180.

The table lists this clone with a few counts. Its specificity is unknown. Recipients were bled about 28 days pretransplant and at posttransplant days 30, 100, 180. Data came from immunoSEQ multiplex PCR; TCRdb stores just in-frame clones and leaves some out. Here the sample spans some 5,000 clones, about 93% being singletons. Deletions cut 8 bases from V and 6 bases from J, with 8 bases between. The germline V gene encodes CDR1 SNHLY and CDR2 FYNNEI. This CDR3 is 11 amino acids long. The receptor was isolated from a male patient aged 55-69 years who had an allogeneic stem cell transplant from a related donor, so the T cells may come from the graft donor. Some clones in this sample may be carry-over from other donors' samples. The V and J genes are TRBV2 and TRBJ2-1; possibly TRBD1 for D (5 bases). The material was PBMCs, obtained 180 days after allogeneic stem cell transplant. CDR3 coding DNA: TGTGCCAGCCACCAGGGCAATGAGCAGTTCTTC. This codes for CASHQGNEQFF.